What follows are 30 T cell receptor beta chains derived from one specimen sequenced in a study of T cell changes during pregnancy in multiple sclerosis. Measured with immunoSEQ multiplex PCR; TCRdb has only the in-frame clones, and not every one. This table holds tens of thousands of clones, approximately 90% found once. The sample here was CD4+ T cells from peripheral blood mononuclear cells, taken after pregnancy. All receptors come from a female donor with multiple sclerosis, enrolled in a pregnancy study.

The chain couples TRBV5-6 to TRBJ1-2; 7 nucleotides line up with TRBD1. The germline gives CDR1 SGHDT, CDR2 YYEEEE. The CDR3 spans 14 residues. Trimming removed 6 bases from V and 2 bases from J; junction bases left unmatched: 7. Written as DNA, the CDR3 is TGTGCCAGCATTCGAAGAGGGGGCAACTATGGCTACACCTTC. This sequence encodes CASIRRGGNYGYTF.

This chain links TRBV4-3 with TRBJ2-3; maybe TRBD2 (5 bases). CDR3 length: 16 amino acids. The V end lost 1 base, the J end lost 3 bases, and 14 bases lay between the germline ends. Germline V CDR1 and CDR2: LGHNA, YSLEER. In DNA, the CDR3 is TGCGCCAGCAGCCAAGCTACGGGAATCGGAACAGATACGCAGTATTTT. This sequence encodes CASSQATGIGTDTQYF.

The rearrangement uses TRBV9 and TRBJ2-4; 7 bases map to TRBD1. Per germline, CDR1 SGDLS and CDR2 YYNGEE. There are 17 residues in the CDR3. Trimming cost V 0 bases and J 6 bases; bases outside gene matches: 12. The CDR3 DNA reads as TGTGCCAGCAGCGTAGCCCCTACTACAGGGGTTAGAAACATTCAGTACTTC. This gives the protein CASSVAPTTGVRNIQYF.

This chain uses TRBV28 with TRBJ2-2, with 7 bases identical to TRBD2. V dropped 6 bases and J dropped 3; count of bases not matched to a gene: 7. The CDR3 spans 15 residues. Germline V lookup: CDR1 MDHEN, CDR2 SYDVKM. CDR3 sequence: CASSLGGGDTGELFF. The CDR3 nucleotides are TGTGCCAGCAGCCTTGGGGGGGGTGACACCGGGGAGCTGTTTTTT. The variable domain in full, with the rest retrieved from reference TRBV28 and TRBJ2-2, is DVKVTQSSRYLVKRTGEKVFLECVQDMDHENMFWYRQDPGLGLRLIYFSYDVKMKEKGDIPEGYSVSREKKERFSLILESASTNQTSMYLCASSLGGGDTGELFFGEGSRLTVL.

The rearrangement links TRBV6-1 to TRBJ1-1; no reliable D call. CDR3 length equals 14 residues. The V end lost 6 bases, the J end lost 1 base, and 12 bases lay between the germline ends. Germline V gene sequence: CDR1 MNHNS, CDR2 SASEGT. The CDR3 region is CASRSVSGNTEAFF. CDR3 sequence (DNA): TGTGCCAGCAGATCAGTCAGCGGGAACACTGAAGCTTTCTTT.

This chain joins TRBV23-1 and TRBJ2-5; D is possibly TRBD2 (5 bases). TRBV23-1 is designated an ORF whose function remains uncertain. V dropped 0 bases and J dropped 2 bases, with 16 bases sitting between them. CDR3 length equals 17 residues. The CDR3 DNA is TGCGCCAGCAGTCAATCTCGGGATCAGAAATCACAAGAGACCCAGTACTTC. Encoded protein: CASSQSRDQKSQETQYF.

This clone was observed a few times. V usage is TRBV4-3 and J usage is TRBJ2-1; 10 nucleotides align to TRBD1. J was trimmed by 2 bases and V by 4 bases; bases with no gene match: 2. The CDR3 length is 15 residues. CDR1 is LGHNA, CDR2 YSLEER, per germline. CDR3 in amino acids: CASSPTGGTYNEQFF. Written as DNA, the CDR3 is TGCGCCAGCAGCCCGACAGGGGGCACCTACAATGAGCAGTTCTTC.

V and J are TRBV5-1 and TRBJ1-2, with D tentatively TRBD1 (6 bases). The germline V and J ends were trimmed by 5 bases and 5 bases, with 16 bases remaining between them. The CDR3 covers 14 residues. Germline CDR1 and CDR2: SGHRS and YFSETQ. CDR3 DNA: TGCGCCAGCAGTGGTACCGGGACAAGTTATGGCTACACCTTC. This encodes CASSGTGTSYGYTF.

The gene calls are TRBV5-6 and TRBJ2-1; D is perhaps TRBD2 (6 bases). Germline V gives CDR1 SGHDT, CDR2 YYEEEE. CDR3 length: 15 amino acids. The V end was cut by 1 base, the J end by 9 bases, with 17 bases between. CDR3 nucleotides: TGTGCCAGCAGCTTGCCCCAGGTGGGGGGTGGTGAGCAGTTCTTC. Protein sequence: CASSLPQVGGGEQFF.

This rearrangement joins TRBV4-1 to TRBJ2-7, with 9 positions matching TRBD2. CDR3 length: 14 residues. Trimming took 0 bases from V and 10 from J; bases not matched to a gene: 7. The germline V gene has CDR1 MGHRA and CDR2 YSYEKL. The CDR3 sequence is CASSQDRLAGPQYF. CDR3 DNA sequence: TGCGCCAGCAGCCAAGATCGTCTAGCGGGACCCCAGTACTTC.

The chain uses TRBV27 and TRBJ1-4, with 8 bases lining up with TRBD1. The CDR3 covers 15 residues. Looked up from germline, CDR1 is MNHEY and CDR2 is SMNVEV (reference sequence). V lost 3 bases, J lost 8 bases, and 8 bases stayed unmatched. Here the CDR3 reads CASSFLQGGREKLFF. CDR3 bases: TGTGCCAGCAGTTTCCTACAGGGGGGACGAGAAAAACTGTTTTTT.

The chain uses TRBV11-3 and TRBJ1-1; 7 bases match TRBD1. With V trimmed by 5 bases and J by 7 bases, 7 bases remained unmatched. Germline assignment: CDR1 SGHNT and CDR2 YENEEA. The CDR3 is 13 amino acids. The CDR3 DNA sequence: TGTGCCAGCAGCATATACAGGGGTAGTGAAGCTTTCTTT. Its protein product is CASSIYRGSEAFF.

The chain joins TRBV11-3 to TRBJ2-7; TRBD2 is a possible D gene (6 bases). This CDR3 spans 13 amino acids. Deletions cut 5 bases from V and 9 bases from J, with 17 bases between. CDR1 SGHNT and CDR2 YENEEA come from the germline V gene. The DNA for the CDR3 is TGTGCCAGCAGCACGGGACTCGAAGACGGGCAGTACTTC. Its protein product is CASSTGLEDGQYF.

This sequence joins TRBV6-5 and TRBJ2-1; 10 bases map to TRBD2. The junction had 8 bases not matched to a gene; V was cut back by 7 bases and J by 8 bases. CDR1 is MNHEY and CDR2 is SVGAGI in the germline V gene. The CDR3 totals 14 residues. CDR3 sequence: CASNRASGSYEQFF. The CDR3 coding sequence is TGTGCCAGCAATCGGGCTAGCGGGAGCTATGAGCAGTTCTTC.

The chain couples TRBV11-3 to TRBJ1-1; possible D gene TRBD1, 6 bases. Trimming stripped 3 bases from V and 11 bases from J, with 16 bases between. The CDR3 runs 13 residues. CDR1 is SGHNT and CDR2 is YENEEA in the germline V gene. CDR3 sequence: CASSFRGGDGAFF. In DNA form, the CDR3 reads TGTGCCAGCAGCTTCCGAGGGGGTGATGGGGCTTTCTTT.

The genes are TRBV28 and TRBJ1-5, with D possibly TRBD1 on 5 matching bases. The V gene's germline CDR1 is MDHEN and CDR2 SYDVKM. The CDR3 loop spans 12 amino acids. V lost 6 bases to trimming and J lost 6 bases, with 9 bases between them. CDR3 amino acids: CASSGGSQPQHF. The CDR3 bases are TGTGCCAGCAGCGGGGGAAGTCAGCCCCAGCATTTT.

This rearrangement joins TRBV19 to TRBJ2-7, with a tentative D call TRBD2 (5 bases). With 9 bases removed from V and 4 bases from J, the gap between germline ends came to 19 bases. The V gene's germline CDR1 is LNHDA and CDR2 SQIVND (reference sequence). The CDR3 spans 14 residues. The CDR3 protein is CASGGGVGRYEQYF. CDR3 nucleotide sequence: TGTGCCAGCGGAGGAGGCGTAGGACGATACGAGCAGTACTTC.

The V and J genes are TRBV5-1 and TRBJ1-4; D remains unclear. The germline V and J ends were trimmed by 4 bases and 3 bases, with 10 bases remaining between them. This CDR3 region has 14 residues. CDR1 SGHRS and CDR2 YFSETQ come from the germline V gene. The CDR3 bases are TGCGCCAGCAGCCCTCAGGCGTCTAATGAAAAACTGTTTTTT. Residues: CASSPQASNEKLFF.

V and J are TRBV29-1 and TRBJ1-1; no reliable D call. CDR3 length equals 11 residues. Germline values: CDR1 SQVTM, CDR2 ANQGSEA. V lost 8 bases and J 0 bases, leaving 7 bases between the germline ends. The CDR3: CSFSLNTEAFF. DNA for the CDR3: TGCAGCTTCAGTTTGAACACTGAAGCTTTCTTT.

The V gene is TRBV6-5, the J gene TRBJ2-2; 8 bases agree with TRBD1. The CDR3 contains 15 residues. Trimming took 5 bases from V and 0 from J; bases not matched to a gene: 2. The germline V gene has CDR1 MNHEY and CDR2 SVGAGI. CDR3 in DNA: TGTGCCAGCAGTCCGGGACAGGCGAACACCGGGGAGCTGTTTTTT. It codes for CASSPGQANTGELFF.

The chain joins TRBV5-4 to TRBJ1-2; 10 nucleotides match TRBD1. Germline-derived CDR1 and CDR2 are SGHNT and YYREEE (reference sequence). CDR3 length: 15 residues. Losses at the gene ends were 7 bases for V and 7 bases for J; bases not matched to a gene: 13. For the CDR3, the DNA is TGTGCCAGCGGGGATCGGGACAGGGGAACCTCTGGCTACACCTTC. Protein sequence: CASGDRDRGTSGYTF.

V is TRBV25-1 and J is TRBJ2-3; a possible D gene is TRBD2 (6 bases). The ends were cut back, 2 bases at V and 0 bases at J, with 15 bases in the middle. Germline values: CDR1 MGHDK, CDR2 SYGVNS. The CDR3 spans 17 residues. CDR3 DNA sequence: TGTGCCAGCAGTGAAAGTAGCGGCAGGGCAAGCACAGATACGCAGTATTTT. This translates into CASSESSGRASTDTQYF.

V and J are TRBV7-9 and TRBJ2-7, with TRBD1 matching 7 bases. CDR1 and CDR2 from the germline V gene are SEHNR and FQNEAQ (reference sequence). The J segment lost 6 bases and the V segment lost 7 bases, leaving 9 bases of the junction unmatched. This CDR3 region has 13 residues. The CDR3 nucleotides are TGTGCCAGCACCCTCCGTTCAGGGGGCGAGCAGTACTTC. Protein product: CASTLRSGGEQYF.

CDR3 amino acids: CASSRGQGFLEQYF. The CDR3 DNA reads TGTGCCAGCAGCCGGGGACAGGGGTTTCTCGAGCAGTACTTC. J is TRBJ2-7 and V is TRBV27; 10 bases are shared with TRBD1. Germline CDR1 reads MNHEY; CDR2 reads SMNVEV (reference sequence). V was clipped by 6 bases and J by 6 bases; unmatched bases: 8. The CDR3 is made up of 14 amino acids.

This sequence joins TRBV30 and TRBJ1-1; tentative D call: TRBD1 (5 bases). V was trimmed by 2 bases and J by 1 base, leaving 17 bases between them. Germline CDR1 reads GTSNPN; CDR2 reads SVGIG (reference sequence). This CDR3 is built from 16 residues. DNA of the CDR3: TGTGCCTGGAGTCCCCATCGACAGAATAAGAACACTGAAGCTTTCTTT. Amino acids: CAWSPHRQNKNTEAFF.

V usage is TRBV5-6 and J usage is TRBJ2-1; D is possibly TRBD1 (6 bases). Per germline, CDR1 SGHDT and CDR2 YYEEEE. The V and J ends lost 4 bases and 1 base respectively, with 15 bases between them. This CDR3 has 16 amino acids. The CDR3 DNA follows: TGTGCCAGCAGCCTCGGTCCCCAGGGGTCCTACAATGAGCAGTTCTTC. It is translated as CASSLGPQGSYNEQFF.

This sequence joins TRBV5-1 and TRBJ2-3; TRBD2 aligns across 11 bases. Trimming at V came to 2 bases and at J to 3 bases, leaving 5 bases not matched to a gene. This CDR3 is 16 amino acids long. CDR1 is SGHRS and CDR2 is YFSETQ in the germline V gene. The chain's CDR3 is CASSLPTSGTTDTQYF. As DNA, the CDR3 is TGCGCCAGCAGCTTACCGACTAGCGGGACGACAGATACGCAGTATTTT.

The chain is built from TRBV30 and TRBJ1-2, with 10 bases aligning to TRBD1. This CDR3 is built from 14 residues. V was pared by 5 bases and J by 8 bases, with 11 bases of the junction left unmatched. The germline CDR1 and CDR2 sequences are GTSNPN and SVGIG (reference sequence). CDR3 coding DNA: TGTGCCTGGGACGCGGGACAGGGGTATGGAGGCTACACCTTC. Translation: CAWDAGQGYGGYTF. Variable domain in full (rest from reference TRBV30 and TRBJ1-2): SQTIHQWPATLVQPVGSPLSLECTVEGTSNPNLYWYRQAAGRGLQLLFYSVGIGQISSEVPQNLSASRPQDRQFILSSKKLLLSDSGFYLCAWDAGQGYGGYTFGSGTRLTVV.

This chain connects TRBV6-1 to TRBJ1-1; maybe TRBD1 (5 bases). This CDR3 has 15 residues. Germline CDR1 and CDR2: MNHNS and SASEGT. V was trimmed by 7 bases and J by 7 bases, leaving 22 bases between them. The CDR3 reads CASTPSGAVAFEAFF. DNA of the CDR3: TGTGCCAGCACCCCGAGTGGGGCAGTAGCTTTTGAAGCTTTCTTT.

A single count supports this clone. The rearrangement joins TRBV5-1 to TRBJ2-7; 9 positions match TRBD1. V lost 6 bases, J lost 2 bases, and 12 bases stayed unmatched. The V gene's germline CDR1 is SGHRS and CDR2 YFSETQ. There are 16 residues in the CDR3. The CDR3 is CASKVQGANTAYEQYF. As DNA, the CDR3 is TGCGCCAGCAAGGTACAGGGGGCTAACACAGCCTACGAGCAGTACTTC.